The 2 T cell receptor beta chains given below trace back to one sample, sequenced in a study of T cell clonotyping in hematopoietic cell transplantation. Noted time point: recipient sample about 28 days before transplant, after cytoreduction. Libraries were prepared by immunoSEQ multiplex PCR; TCRdb keeps only in-frame clonotypes and omits some of them. The sample records about 20,000 clones, 90% being singletons. The input for sequencing was peripheral blood mononuclear cells, taken before stem cell transplant. These receptors all come from a man aged 18 to 29 with biphenotypic leukemia. Some clones in this sample may be carry-over from other donors' samples.

The rearrangement joins TRBV29-1 to TRBJ2-7; 11 bases align to TRBD1. The junction had 10 bases not matched to a gene; V was cut back by 4 bases and J by 5 bases. Germline assignment: CDR1 SQVTM and CDR2 ANQGSEA. This CDR3 is 15 amino acids long. The CDR3 sequence: CSVAVMDRGQDEQYF. In DNA form, the CDR3 reads TGCAGCGTTGCAGTGATGGACAGGGGGCAGGACGAGCAGTACTTC.

This clone was picked up a small number of times. V usage is TRBV30 and J usage is TRBJ1-1; 7 nucleotides align to TRBD1. V lost 0 bases and J lost 5; bases outside the gene matches: 6. In germline, CDR1 is GTSNPN, CDR2 SVGIG (reference sequence). This CDR3 has 14 amino acids. The CDR3 sequence is CAWSVETGHTEAFF. CDR3 coding DNA: TGTGCCTGGAGTGTCGAGACAGGGCATACTGAAGCTTTCTTT.